Sequencing of this T cell receptor beta chain was carried out in a study of early T cells in non-severe SARS-CoV-2 infection. TCRdb re-called the 5' RACE reads through MiXCR, storing one row per CDR3 protein. The sample holds about 45,000 distinct CDR3 sequences; 11% are singletons and the top ten take 21%. A few counts support this clonotype. The V and J ends lost 3 bases and 8 bases respectively, with 15 bases between them. Germline CDR1 is MNHEY and CDR2 is SMNVEV (reference sequence). This CDR3 contains 14 residues. The V call is TRBV27, the J call TRBJ2-3; a weak D match, TRBD1 (6 bases). Sequenced: whole blood. This sequence originates from an adult who was a healthcare worker with PCR-confirmed SARS-CoV-2 infection or an uninfected control (not recorded which). CDR3 amino acids: CASSLYNRVSTQYF. The CDR3 region has the DNA TGTGCCAGCAGTTTGTATAACAGGGTCAGTACGCAGTATTTT.